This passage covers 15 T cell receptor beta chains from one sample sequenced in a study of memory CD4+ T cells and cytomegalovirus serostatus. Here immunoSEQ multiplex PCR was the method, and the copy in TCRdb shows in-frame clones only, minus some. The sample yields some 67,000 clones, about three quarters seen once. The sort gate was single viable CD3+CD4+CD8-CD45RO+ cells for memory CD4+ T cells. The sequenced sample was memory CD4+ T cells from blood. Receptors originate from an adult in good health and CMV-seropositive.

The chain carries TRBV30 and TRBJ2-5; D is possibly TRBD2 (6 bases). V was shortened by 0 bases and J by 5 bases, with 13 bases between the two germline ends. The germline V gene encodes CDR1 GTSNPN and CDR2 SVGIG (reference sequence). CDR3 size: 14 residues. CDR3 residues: CAWSVGGIVETQYF. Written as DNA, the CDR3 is TGTGCCTGGAGTGTTGGAGGGATTGTGGAGACCCAGTACTTC.

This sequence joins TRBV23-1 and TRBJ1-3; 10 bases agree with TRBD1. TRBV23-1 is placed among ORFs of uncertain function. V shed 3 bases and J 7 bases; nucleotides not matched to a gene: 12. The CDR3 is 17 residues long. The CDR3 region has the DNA TGCGCCAGCAGTCACATAAAACGGACAGGGGGGAGGAACACCATATATTTT. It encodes CASSHIKRTGGRNTIYF.

CDR3 residues: CASSQPTGANTGELFF. CDR3 coding DNA: TGTGCCAGCAGCCAGCCCACAGGGGCGAACACCGGGGAGCTGTTTTTT. This chain joins TRBV7-9 and TRBJ2-2; 7 bases are a match to TRBD1. The CDR3 has 16 residues. Germline CDR1 and CDR2: SEHNR and FQNEAQ (reference sequence). V dropped 5 bases and J dropped 0; count of bases not matched to a gene: 6. Combining the CDR3 with reference TRBV7-9 and TRBJ2-2 gives the whole variable domain DTGVSQNPRHKITKRGQNVTFRCDPISEHNRLYWYRQTLGQGPEFLTYFQNEAQLEKSRLLSDRFSAERPKGSFSTLEIQRTEQGDSAMYLCASSQPTGANTGELFFGEGSRLTVL.

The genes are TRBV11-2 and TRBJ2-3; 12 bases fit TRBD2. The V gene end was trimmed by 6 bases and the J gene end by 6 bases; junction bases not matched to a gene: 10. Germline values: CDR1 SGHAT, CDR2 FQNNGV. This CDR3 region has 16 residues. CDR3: CASRMLAGGPLDTQYF. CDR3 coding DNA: TGTGCCAGCAGAATGCTAGCGGGAGGGCCTCTGGATACGCAGTATTTT. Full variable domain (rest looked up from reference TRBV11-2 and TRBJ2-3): EAGVAQSPRYKIIEKRQSVAFWCNPISGHATLYWYQQILGQGPKLLIQFQNNGVVDDSQLPKDRFSAERLKGVDSTLKIQPAKLEDSAVYLCASRMLAGGPLDTQYFGPGTRLTVL.

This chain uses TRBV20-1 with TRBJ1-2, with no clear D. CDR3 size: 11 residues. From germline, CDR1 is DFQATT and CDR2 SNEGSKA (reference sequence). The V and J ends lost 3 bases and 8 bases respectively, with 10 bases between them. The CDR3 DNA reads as TGCAGTGCTAGGTTCCAGTCGGGCTACACCTTC. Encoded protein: CSARFQSGYTF.

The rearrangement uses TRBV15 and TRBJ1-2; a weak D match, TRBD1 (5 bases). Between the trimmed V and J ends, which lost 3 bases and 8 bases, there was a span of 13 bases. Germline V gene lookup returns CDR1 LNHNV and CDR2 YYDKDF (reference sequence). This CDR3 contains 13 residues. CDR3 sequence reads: CATSRQGDGGYTF. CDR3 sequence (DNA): TGTGCCACCAGCAGGCAGGGAGACGGCGGCTACACCTTC.

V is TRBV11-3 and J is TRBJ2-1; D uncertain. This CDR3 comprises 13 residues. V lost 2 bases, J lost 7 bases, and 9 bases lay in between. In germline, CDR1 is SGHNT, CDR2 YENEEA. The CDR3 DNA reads TGTGCCAGCAGCTTATTCTACGAAAATGAGCAGTTCTTC. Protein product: CASSLFYENEQFF.

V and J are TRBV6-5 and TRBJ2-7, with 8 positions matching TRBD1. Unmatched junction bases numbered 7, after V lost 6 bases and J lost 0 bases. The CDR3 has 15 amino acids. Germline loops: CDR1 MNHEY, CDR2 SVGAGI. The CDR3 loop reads CASSGVQGGSYEQYF. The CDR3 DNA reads TGTGCCAGCAGCGGAGTACAGGGGGGCTCCTACGAGCAGTACTTC.

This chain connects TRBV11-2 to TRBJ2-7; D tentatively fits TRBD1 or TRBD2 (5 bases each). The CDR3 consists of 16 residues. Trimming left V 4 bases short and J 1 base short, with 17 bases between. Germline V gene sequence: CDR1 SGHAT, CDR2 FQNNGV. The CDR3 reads CASSSLGGRSSYEQYF. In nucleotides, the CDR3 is TGTGCCAGCAGCTCCCTTGGGGGTCGGTCGTCCTACGAGCAGTACTTC.

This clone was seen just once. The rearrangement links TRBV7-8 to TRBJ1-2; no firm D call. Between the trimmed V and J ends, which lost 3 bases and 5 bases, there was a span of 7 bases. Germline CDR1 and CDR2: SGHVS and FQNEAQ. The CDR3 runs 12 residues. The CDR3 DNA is TGTGCCAGCAGCTTGGACTCGTATGGCTACACCTTC. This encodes CASSLDSYGYTF.

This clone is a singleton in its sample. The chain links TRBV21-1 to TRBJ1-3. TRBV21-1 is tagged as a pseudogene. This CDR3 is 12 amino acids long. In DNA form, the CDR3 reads TGTCCCCGACGGGACTCTGGAAACACCATATATTTT. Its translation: CPRRDSGNTIYF.

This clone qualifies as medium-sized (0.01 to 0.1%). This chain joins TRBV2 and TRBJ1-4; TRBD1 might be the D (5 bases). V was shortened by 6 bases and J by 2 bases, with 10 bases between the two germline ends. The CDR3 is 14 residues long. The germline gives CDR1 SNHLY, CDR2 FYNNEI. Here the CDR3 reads CASRAGNTNEKLFF. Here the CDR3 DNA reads TGTGCCAGCAGAGCAGGGAACACTAATGAAAAACTGTTTTTT. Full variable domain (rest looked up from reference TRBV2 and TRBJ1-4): EPEVTQTPSHQVTQMGQEVILRCVPISNHLYFYWYRQILGQKVEFLVSFYNNEISEKSEIFDDQFSVERPDGSNFTLKIRSTKLEDSAMYFCASRAGNTNEKLFFGSGTQLSVL.

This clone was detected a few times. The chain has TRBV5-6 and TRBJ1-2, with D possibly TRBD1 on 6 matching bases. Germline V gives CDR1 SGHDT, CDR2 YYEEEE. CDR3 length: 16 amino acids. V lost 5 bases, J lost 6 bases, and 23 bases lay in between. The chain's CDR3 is CASRERTAAPPDGYTF. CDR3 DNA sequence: TGTGCCAGCAGAGAACGGACAGCAGCACCGCCGGATGGCTACACCTTC. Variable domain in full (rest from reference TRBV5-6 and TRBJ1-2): DAGVTQSPTHLIKTRGQQVTLRCSPKSGHDTVSWYQQALGQGPQFIFQYYEEEERQRGNFPDRFSGHQFPNYSSELNVNALLLGDSALYLCASRERTAAPPDGYTFGSGTRLTVV.

The CDR3 DNA reads as TGTGCCAGCAGCTTAGACAGGGACTATGGCTACACCTTC. Encoded protein: CASSLDRDYGYTF. The genes are TRBV7-2 and TRBJ1-2, with a weak D call TRBD1 (6 bases). V lost 1 base, J lost 3 bases, and 6 bases lay in between. The CDR3 runs 13 residues. Germline V lookup: CDR1 SGHTA, CDR2 FQGNSA.

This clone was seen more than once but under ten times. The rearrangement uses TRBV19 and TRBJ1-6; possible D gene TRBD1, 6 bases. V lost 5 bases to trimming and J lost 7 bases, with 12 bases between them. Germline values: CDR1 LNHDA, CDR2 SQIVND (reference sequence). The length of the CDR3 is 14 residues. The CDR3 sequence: CASSFRGGNSPLHF. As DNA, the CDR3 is TGTGCCAGTAGTTTCAGGGGTGGAAATTCACCCCTCCACTTT.